The 29 T cell receptor beta chains listed next were all sequenced from one sample in a study of T cells in Graves' hyperthyroidism and ophthalmopathy. From RNA transcripts, TCR beta CDR3 regions were amplified. The primer set for the first-round RT-PCR of the TCR CDR3 was HTBI. One entry per CDR3 protein, called by TCRdb with MiXCR from the multiplex PCR reads. This table has approximately 610,000 distinct CDR3 sequences, roughly 14% appearing once. Sequencing input: blood. These receptors were obtained from a woman in her thirties or forties with Graves' ophthalmopathy.

This clonotype was counted ten times or more. The V call is TRBV28, the J call TRBJ1-1; tentative D call: TRBD1 (6 bases). This CDR3 contains 15 residues. V dropped 4 bases and J dropped 0 bases, with 12 bases sitting between them. Germline-derived CDR1 and CDR2 are MDHEN and SYDVKM. CDR3 coding DNA: TGTGCCAGCAGTTCGTGGCAGGGGATGAACACTGAAGCTTTCTTT. Protein product: CASSSWQGMNTEAFF.

The genes are TRBV4-1 and TRBJ2-7; D not certain. V dropped 1 base and J dropped 2 bases, with 6 bases sitting between them. This CDR3 has 13 amino acids. The germline V gene has CDR1 MGHRA and CDR2 YSYEKL. The CDR3 DNA reads as TGCGCCAGCAGCCAAGTCAGTACCTACGAGCAGTACTTC. This translates into CASSQVSTYEQYF.

This clonotype showed up many times. The chain is built from TRBV7-2 and TRBJ1-1; perhaps TRBD1 as D (5 bases). The CDR3 runs 14 residues. The germline CDR1 and CDR2 sequences are SGHTA and FQGNSA. Trimming cost V 5 bases and J 4 bases, with 14 bases left between them. The CDR3, as DNA: TGTGCCAGCAGCCAGGCGTTGGGGGGCACTGAAGCTTTCTTT. This codes for CASSQALGGTEAFF.

The chain couples TRBV20-1 to TRBJ2-2; the match to TRBD2 covers 13 bases. V was clipped by 2 bases and J by 4 bases; unmatched bases: 4. CDR3 length: 16 amino acids. CDR1 DFQATT and CDR2 SNEGSKA come from the germline V gene (reference sequence). CDR3 sequence reads: CSARRGTSGITGELFF. The CDR3 nucleotides read TGCAGTGCTAGAAGGGGGACTAGCGGGATCACCGGGGAGCTGTTTTTT.

This clonotype was observed at least ten times. The V call is TRBV12-3 or TRBV12-4, the J call TRBJ2-2; D is unresolved. Between the trimmed V and J ends, which lost 3 bases and 5 bases, there was a span of 10 bases. The CDR3 has 14 residues. The CDR3 here is CASSFRLWTGELFF. DNA of the CDR3: TGTGCCAGCAGTTTCCGGCTCTGGACCGGGGAGCTGTTTTTT.

Ten or more counts support this clonotype. CDR3 DNA: TGTGCCAGCACCCCGGGACTAGCGGGCAGCTCCTACGAGCAGTACTTC. Residues: CASTPGLAGSSYEQYF. V usage is TRBV12-3 or TRBV12-4 and J usage is TRBJ2-7; 12 positions agree with TRBD2. The ends lost 7 bases at V and 0 bases at J; junction bases unmatched: 7. The CDR3 is made up of 16 amino acids.

Many counts were recorded for this clonotype. The genes are TRBV27 and TRBJ2-7; the D gene is possibly TRBD2 (5 bases). V lost 2 bases and J lost 4, with 15 bases in between. Per the germline V gene, CDR1 is MNHEY and CDR2 is SMNVEV (reference sequence). The CDR3 covers 15 residues. The CDR3 loop is CASSLSGGRGYEQYF. The CDR3, as DNA: TGTGCCAGCAGTTTAAGTGGTGGGAGAGGGTACGAGCAGTACTTC.

This clonotype came up many times. The chain combines TRBV11-3 with TRBJ1-1; possible D gene TRBD1, 6 bases. The CDR3 contains 14 residues. V was trimmed by 0 bases and J by 9 bases, leaving 14 bases between them. CDR1 is SGHNT, CDR2 YENEEA, per germline. The CDR3: CASSLEGAVAKAFF. DNA of the CDR3: TGTGCCAGCAGCTTAGAGGGGGCGGTTGCAAAAGCTTTCTTT.

The genes are TRBV27 and TRBJ2-7; D is uncertain. Trimming stripped 8 bases from V and 2 bases from J, with 13 bases between. From germline, CDR1 is MNHEY and CDR2 SMNVEV (reference sequence). This CDR3 has 13 residues. The CDR3 region has the DNA TGTGCCAGCGGTAGATCGCTAACCTACGAGCAGTACTTC. This sequence encodes CASGRSLTYEQYF.

This clonotype has a count of ten or more. The V and J genes are TRBV7-9 and TRBJ1-2; possibly TRBD1 for D (5 bases). The V end lost 4 bases, the J end lost 6 bases, and 21 bases lay between the germline ends. CDR3 size: 16 residues. Germline CDR1 SEHNR, CDR2 FQNEAQ (reference sequence). The CDR3 region is CASSSPLVVQVDGYTF. The CDR3 DNA follows: TGTGCCAGCAGCTCCCCTCTCGTCGTACAGGTAGATGGCTACACCTTC.

This clonotype appeared many times. The chain is built from TRBV12-3 or TRBV12-4 and TRBJ1-5; unclear D gene. This CDR3 region has 14 residues. V was clipped by 1 base and J by 5 bases, with 9 bases between them. The CDR3 DNA reads as TGTGCCAGCAGTTTAGGGAGCTCTTATCAGCCCCAGCATTTT. Amino acid sequence: CASSLGSSYQPQHF.

This clonotype occurred many times. The chain combines TRBV20-1 with TRBJ1-3; no clear D. The germline V gene encodes CDR1 DFQATT and CDR2 SNEGSKA (reference sequence). CDR3 size: 15 residues. V lost 3 bases and J 1 base, leaving 13 bases between the germline ends. The chain's CDR3 is CSASPPDLSGNTIYF. For the CDR3, the DNA is TGCAGTGCTAGTCCCCCTGATCTATCTGGAAACACCATATATTTT.

This clonotype was counted between two and nine times. The rearrangement uses TRBV11-2 and TRBJ2-7, with 9 bases aligning to TRBD1. Unmatched junction bases numbered 7, after V lost 8 bases and J lost 5 bases. This CDR3 comprises 13 residues. Germline V gives CDR1 SGHAT, CDR2 FQNNGV. The CDR3 DNA sequence: TGTGCCAGCGGCAATACAGGGGGCCACGAGCAGTACTTC. Residues: CASGNTGGHEQYF.

The sample holds many counts of this clonotype. The chain recombines TRBV19 with TRBJ2-7; D may correspond to TRBD1 or TRBD2 (5 bases each). CDR1 is LNHDA and CDR2 is SQIVND in the germline V gene (reference sequence). With 9 bases removed from V and 4 bases from J, the gap between germline ends came to 22 bases. The CDR3 totals 15 residues. DNA of the CDR3: TGTGCCAGCCGACCTAAGGACATGACGGGGTACGAGCAGTACTTC. Amino acids: CASRPKDMTGYEQYF. Variable domain in full (rest from reference TRBV19 and TRBJ2-7): DGGITQSPKYLFRKEGQNVTLSCEQNLNHDAMYWYRQDPGQGLRLIYYSQIVNDFQKGDIAEGYSVSREKKESFPLTVTSAQKNPTAFYLCASRPKDMTGYEQYFGPGTRLTVT.

This clonotype has a count of ten or more. The chain is built from TRBV20-1 and TRBJ2-5; 7 nucleotides match TRBD2. The CDR3 is 16 residues long. Per germline, CDR1 DFQATT and CDR2 SNEGSKA (reference sequence). J lost 0 bases, V lost 0 bases, and 7 bases had no gene match. The DNA of the CDR3 is TGCAGTGCTAGAGATGAACGGGAGGCGTACCAAGAGACCCAGTACTTC. This sequence encodes CSARDEREAYQETQYF.

This chain links TRBV30 with TRBJ1-1, with TRBD1 matching 7 bases. The V gene end was trimmed by 4 bases and the J gene end by 8 bases; junction bases not matched to a gene: 4. The germline V gene has CDR1 GTSNPN and CDR2 SVGIG (reference sequence). The CDR3 length is 11 residues. CDR3 region: CAWKLGQEAFF. CDR3 coding DNA: TGTGCCTGGAAACTGGGACAGGAAGCTTTCTTT.

A few counts support this clonotype. The V gene is TRBV19, the J gene TRBJ1-1; D gene ambiguous. Trimming removed 1 base from V and 1 base from J, with 10 bases in between. This CDR3 is built from 15 residues. The germline V gene has CDR1 LNHDA and CDR2 SQIVND (reference sequence). The CDR3 coding sequence is TGTGCCAGTAGTATAGCCGTTACTTCGAACACTGAAGCTTTCTTT. This gives the protein CASSIAVTSNTEAFF.

The CDR3 region is CASHSRDRHTYEQYF. DNA of the CDR3: TGTGCCAGCCATTCGAGAGACAGGCATACCTACGAGCAGTACTTC. The chain carries TRBV6-1 and TRBJ2-7, with a weak D call TRBD1 (6 bases). Germline CDR1 MNHNS, CDR2 SASEGT. The V end was cut by 8 bases, the J end by 2 bases, with 19 bases between. CDR3 length: 15 residues.

This clonotype was found many times. The V gene is TRBV6-5, the J gene TRBJ1-1; 7 bases align to TRBD1. The CDR3 is made up of 15 amino acids. V was pared by 6 bases and J by 3 bases, with 10 bases of the junction left unmatched. The germline gives CDR1 MNHEY, CDR2 SVGAGI. This chain's CDR3 is CASSLPGQPDTEAFF. In DNA, the CDR3 is TGTGCCAGCAGCCTACCGGGACAGCCTGACACTGAAGCTTTCTTT.

This clonotype was counted ten times or more. This rearrangement joins TRBV19 to TRBJ2-4; maybe TRBD2 (6 bases). The CDR3 runs to 15 residues. Trimming took off 5 bases at V and 6 bases at J, with 17 bases between the two ends. The germline V gene has CDR1 LNHDA and CDR2 SQIVND (reference sequence). CDR3 in DNA: TGTGCCAGTAGTTTCGATACCGGCGGGGTAAACATTCAGTACTTC. Residues: CASSFDTGGVNIQYF.

In its sample, this clonotype was seen many times. This chain uses TRBV7-9 with TRBJ1-5; 10 positions agree with TRBD1. Germline V gene sequence: CDR1 SEHNR, CDR2 FQNEAQ (reference sequence). The CDR3 is 15 residues long. The trim removed 5 bases at V and 7 bases at J, leaving 8 bases unmatched. The CDR3 region has the DNA TGTGCCAGCAGCCCCTTGGGACAGGGGATCCAGCCCCAGCATTTT. The encoded protein is CASSPLGQGIQPQHF.

This clonotype was observed at least ten times. The chain recombines TRBV12-3 or TRBV12-4 with TRBJ1-2; D ambiguous. V dropped 7 bases and J dropped 3 bases, with 12 bases sitting between them. The CDR3 consists of 13 residues. Here the CDR3 reads CASIGEDDYGYTF. The CDR3 DNA reads TGTGCCAGCATCGGTGAGGACGACTATGGCTACACCTTC.

This clonotype was counted ten times or more. The V call is TRBV24-1, the J call TRBJ2-5; D uncertain. V lost 0 bases and J lost 5, with 3 bases in between. Germline V gene lookup returns CDR1 KGHDR and CDR2 SFDVKD. CDR3 size: 12 residues. This chain's CDR3 is CATSDLRETQYF. The CDR3 nucleotides read TGTGCCACCAGTGATTTGCGGGAGACCCAGTACTTC.

This clonotype was found many times. This chain connects TRBV27 to TRBJ2-7; 7 bases agree with TRBD2. This CDR3 has 13 amino acids. Trimming at V came to 6 bases and at J to 5 bases, leaving 7 bases not matched to a gene. Germline CDR1 reads MNHEY; CDR2 reads SMNVEV (reference sequence). The CDR3 nucleotides are TGTGCCAGCAGCCTCCGAGGGAGGGACGAGCAGTACTTC. This translates into CASSLRGRDEQYF.

This clonotype has at least ten counts. The V gene is TRBV5-1, the J gene TRBJ2-4; possibly TRBD2 for D (6 bases). Germline CDR1 is SGHRS and CDR2 is YFSETQ. V was cut by 4 bases and J by 5 bases, with 10 bases left in between. There are 13 residues in the CDR3. The CDR3 reads CASSLTSQNIQYF. CDR3 nucleotides: TGCGCCAGCAGCCTGACTAGTCAAAACATTCAGTACTTC.

The chain has TRBV6-5 and TRBJ2-7; 9 nucleotides line up with TRBD2. Germline CDR1 MNHEY, CDR2 SVGAGI. V shed 0 bases, J shed 6 bases, and the junction held 9 bases outside the gene matches. The CDR3 spans 16 residues. The CDR3 DNA reads as TGTGCCAGCAGTTACTCGGCTAGCGGGGCCACCTCCGAGCAGTACTTC. Translated: CASSYSASGATSEQYF.

This clonotype was observed many times. The V call is TRBV6-2 or TRBV6-3, the J call TRBJ1-1, with a tentative D call TRBD1 (6 bases). Trimming stripped 5 bases from V and 5 bases from J, with 15 bases between. Per the germline V gene, CDR1 is MNHEY and CDR2 is SVGEGT. The CDR3 loop spans 14 amino acids. CDR3 residues: CASSRPIRGTEAFF. The CDR3 bases are TGTGCCAGCAGTCGCCCGATCAGGGGAACTGAAGCTTTCTTT.

This chain links TRBV10-3 with TRBJ2-3, with TRBD1 matching 7 bases. The junction had 9 bases not matched to a gene; V was cut back by 3 bases and J by 3 bases. Germline CDR1 reads ENHRY; CDR2 reads SYGVKD. This CDR3 region has 16 residues. CDR3 bases: TGTGCCATCAGTGATGACTTAACAGGGGTTACAGATACGCAGTATTTT. This encodes CAISDDLTGVTDTQYF.

The V call is TRBV6-2 or TRBV6-3, the J call TRBJ2-5; 14 nucleotides align to TRBD2. This CDR3 has 20 residues. Germline-derived CDR1 and CDR2 are MNHEY and SVGEGT. V gave up 5 bases and J gave up 5 bases; unmatched junction bases: 19. CDR3 region: CASSPIYGTSGGGRRETQYF. As DNA, the CDR3 is TGTGCCAGCAGTCCAATCTACGGGACTAGCGGGGGAGGGAGGCGGGAGACCCAGTACTTC.